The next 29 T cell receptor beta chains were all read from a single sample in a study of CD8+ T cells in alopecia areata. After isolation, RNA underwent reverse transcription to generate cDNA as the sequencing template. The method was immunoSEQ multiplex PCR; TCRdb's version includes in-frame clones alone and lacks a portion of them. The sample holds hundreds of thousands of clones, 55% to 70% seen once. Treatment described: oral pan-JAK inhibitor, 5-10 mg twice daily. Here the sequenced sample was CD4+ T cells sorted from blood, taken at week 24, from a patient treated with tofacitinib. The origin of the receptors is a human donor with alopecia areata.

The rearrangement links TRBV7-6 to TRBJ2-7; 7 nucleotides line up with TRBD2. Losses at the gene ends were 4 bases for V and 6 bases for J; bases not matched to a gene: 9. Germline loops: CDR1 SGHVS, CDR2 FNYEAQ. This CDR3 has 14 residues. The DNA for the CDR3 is TGTGCCAGCAGCTATTCGGCGGGGAGGGCCGAGCAGTACTTC. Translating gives CASSYSAGRAEQYF.

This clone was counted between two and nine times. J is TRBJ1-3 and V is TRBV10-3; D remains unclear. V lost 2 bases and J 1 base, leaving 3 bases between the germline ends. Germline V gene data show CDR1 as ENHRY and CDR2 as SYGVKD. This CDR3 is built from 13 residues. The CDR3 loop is CAISEGSGNTIYF. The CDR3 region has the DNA TGTGCCATCAGTGAGGGATCTGGAAACACCATATATTTT.

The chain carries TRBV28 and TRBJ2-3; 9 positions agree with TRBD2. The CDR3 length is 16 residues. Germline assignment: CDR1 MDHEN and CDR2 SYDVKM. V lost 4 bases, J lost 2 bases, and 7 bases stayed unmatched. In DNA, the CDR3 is TGTGCCAGCAGTTACCCAGCGGGGGGCCTCACAGATACGCAGTATTTT. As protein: CASSYPAGGLTDTQYF.

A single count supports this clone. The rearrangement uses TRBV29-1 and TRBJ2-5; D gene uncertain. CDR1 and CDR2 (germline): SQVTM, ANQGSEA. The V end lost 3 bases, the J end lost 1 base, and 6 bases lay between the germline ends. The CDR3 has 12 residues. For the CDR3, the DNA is TGCAGCGTTGATAGCCTCCAAGAGACCCAGTACTTC. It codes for CSVDSLQETQYF.

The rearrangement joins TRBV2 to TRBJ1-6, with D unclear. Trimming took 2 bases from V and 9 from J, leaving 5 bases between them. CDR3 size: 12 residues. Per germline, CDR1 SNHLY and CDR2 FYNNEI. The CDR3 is CASSEFSSPLHF. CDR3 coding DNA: TGTGCCAGCAGTGAATTCTCTTCACCCCTCCACTTT.

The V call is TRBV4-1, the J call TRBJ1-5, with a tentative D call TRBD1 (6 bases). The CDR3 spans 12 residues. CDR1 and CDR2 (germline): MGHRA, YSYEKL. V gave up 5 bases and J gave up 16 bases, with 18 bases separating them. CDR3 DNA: TGCGCCAGCAGCTTACTAGGGGGGCCGAAACATTTT. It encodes CASSLLGGPKHF.

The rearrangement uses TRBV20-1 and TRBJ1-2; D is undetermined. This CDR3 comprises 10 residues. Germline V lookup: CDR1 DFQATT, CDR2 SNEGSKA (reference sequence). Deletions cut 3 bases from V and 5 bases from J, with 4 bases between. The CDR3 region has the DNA TGCAGTGCTAGCCTGTATGGCTACACCTTC. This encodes CSASLYGYTF.

The CDR3, as DNA: TGCAGCGTTGAAGATCCGGCAGGGGACCTTGGCTATGGCTACACCTTC. Translated: CSVEDPAGDLGYGYTF. The chain has TRBV29-1 and TRBJ1-2, with TRBD1 as a possible D gene (6 bases). The CDR3 consists of 16 residues. V lost 0 bases, J lost 4 bases, and 18 bases lay in between. The V gene's germline CDR1 is SQVTM and CDR2 ANQGSEA.

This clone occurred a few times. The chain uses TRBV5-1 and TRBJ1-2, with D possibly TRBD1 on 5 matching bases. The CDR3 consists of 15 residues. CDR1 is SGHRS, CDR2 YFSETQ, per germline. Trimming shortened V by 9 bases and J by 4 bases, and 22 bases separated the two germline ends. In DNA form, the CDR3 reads TGCGCCATCGATATTGGGCAGAAGGGGATCTATGGCTACACCTTC. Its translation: CAIDIGQKGIYGYTF.

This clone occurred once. The CDR3 bases are TGTGCCTGGTCGGGGACAGGGACGGGTAATGAAAAACTGTTTTTT. Protein product: CAWSGTGTGNEKLFF. The V gene is TRBV30, the J gene TRBJ1-4; 9 bases are a match to TRBD1. The CDR3 length is 15 residues. The J segment lost 4 bases and the V segment lost 5 bases, leaving 8 bases of the junction unmatched. Germline CDR1 and CDR2: GTSNPN and SVGIG (reference sequence).

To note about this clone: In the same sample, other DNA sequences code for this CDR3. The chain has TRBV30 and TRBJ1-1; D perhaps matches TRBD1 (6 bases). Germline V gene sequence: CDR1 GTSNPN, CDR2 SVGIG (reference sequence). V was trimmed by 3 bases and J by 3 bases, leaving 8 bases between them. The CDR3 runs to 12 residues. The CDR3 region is CAWRDSYTEAFF. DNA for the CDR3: TGTGCCTGGAGGGACAGTTACACTGAAGCTTTCTTT.

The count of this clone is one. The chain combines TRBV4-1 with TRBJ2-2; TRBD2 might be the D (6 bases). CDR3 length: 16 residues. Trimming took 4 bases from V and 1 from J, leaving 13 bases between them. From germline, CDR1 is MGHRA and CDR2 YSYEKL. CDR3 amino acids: CASSRSQEGNTGELFF. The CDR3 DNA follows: TGCGCCAGCAGCCGTTCCCAGGAGGGGAACACCGGGGAGCTGTTTTTT.

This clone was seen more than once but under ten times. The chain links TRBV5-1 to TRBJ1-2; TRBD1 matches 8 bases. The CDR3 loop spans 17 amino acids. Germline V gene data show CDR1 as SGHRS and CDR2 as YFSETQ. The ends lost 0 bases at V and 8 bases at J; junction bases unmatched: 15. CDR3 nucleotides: TGCGCCAGCAGCTTGGGAGTCCCGGGACAGGTACCCGGGGGCTACACCTTC. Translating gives CASSLGVPGQVPGGYTF.

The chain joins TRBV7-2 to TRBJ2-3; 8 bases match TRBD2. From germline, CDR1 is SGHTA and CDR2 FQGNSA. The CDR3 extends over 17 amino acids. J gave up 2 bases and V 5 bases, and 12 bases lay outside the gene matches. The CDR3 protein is CASSRGSGGLLTDTQYF. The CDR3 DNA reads TGTGCCAGCAGCCGCGGCAGCGGGGGCCTCCTCACAGATACGCAGTATTTT. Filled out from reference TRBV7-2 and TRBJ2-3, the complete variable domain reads GAGVSQSPSNKVTEKGKDVELRCDPISGHTALYWYRQSLGQGLEFLIYFQGNSAPDKSGLPSDRFSAERTGGSVSTLTIQRTQQEDSAVYLCASSRGSGGLLTDTQYFGPGTRLTVL.

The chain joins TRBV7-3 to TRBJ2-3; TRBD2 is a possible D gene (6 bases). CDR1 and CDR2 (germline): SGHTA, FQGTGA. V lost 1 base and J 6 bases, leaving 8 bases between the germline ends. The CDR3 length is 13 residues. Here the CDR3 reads CASSLKRVDTQYF. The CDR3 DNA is TGTGCCAGCAGCTTAAAGCGGGTGGATACGCAGTATTTT.

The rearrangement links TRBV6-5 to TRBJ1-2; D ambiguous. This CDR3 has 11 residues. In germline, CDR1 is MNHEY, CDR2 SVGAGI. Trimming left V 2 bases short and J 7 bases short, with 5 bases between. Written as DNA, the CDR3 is TGTGCCAGCAGTTACCGGGCTGGCTACACCTTC. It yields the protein CASSYRAGYTF.

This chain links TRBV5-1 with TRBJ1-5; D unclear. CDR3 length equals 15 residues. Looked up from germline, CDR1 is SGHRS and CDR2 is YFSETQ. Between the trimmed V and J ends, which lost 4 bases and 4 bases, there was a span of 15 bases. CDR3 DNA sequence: TGCGCCAGCAGCCCCTACGTCGGGGAAAATCAGCCCCAGCATTTT. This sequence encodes CASSPYVGENQPQHF.

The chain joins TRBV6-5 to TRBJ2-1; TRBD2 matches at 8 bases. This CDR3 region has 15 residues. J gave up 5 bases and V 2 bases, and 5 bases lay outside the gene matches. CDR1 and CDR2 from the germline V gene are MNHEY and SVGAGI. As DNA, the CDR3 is TGTGCCAGCAGTTACCAGCGGGGGCTAAACAATGAGCAGTTCTTC. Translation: CASSYQRGLNNEQFF.

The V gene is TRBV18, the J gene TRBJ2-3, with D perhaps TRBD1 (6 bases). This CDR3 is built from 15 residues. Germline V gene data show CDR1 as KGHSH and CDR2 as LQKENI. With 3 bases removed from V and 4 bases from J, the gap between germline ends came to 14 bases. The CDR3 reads CASSPRAGDADTQYF. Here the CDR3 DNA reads TGTGCCAGCTCACCCCGGGCAGGGGACGCAGATACGCAGTATTTT.

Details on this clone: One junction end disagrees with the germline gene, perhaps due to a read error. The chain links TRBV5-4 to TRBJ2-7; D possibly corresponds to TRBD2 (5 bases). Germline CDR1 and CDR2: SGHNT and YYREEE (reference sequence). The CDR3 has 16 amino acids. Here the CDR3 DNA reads TGCGCCAGCAGCCATTCGTTCGGGGAAGCGTCCTACGAGCAGTACTTC. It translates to CASSHSFGEASYEQYF.

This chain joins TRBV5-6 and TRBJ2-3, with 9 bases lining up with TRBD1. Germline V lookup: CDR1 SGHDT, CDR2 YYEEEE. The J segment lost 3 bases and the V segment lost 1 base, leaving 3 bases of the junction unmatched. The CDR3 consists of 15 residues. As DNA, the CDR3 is TGTGCCAGCAGCTTGCGGGACAGGGCGACAGATACGCAGTATTTT. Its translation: CASSLRDRATDTQYF.

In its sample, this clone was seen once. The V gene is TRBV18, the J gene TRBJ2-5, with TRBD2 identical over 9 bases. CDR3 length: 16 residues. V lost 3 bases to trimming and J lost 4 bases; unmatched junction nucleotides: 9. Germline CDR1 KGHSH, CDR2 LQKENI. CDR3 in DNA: TGTGCCAGCTCACCGCTAGCGGGGATTGGAGCAGAGACCCAGTACTTC. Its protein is CASSPLAGIGAETQYF.

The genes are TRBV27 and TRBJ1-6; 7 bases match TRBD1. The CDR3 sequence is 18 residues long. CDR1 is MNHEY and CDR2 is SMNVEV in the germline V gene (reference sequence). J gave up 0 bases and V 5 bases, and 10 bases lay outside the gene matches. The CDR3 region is CASSPRAGGSSYNSPLHF. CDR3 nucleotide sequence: TGTGCCAGCAGTCCCCGGGCAGGGGGAAGCTCCTATAATTCACCCCTCCACTTT.

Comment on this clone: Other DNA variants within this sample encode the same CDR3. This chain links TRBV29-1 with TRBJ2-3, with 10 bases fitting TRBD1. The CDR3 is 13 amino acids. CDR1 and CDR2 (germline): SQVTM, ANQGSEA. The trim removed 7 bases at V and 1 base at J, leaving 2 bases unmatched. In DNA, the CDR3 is TGCAGCGGGGACAGGGGAGGCACAGATACGCAGTATTTT. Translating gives CSGDRGGTDTQYF.

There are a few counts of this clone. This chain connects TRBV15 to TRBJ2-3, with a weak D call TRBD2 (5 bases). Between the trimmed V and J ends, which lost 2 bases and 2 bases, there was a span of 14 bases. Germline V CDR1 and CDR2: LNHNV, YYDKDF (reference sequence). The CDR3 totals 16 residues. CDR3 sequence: CATSRPTGRNTDTQYF. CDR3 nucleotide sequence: TGTGCCACCAGCAGACCGACTGGGAGAAACACAGATACGCAGTATTTT.

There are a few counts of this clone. CDR3 sequence (DNA): TGTGCCAGCATTAAAGGGGGCCACGAGACCCAGTACTTC. It encodes CASIKGGHETQYF. The rearrangement links TRBV6-6 to TRBJ2-5; 7 positions agree with TRBD1. V lost 7 bases to trimming and J lost 5 bases; unmatched junction nucleotides: 7. From germline, CDR1 is MNHNY and CDR2 SVGAGI (reference sequence). CDR3 length equals 13 residues.

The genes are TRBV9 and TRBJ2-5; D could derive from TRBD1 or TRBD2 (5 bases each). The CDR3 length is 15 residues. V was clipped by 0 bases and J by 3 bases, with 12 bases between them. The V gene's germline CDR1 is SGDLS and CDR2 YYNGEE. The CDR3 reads CASSVVGTVEETQYF. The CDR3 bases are TGTGCCAGCAGCGTAGTCGGGACGGTAGAAGAGACCCAGTACTTC.

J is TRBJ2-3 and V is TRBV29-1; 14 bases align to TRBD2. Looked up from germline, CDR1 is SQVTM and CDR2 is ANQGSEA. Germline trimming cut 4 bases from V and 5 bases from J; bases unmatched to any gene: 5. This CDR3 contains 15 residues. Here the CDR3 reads CSVATSGGAGDTQYF. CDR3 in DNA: TGCAGCGTTGCGACTAGCGGGGGGGCAGGAGATACGCAGTATTTT.

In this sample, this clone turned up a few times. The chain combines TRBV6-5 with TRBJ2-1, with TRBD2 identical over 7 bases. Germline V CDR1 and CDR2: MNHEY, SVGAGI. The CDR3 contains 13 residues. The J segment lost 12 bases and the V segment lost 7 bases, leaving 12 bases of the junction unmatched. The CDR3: CASKGGAANVQFF. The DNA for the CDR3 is TGTGCCAGCAAGGGAGGGGCAGCGAACGTGCAGTTCTTC.